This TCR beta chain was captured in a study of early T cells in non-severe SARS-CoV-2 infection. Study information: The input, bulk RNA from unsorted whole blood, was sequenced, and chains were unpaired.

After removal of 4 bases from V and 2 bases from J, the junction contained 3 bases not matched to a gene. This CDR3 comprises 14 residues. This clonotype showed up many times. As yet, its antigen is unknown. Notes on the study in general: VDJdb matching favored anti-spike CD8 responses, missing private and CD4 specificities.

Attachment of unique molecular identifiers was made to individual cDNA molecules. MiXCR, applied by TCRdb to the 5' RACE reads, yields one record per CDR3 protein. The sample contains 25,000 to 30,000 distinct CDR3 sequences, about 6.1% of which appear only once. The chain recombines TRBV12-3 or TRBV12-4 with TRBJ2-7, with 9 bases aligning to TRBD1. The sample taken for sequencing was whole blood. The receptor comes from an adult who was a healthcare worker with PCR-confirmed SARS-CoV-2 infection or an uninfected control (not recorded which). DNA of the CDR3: TGTGCCAGCAGTTGGGGACAGGGCCCCTACGAGCAGTACTTC. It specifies CASSWGQGPYEQYF.